The rows below give T cell receptor beta chains drawn from one sample of a study of STAT5B mutations in CD4+ large granular lymphocyte leukemia. Method: immunoSEQ multiplex PCR; TCRdb's copy keeps in-frame clones and lacks some. The sample records 40,000 to 55,000 clones, around 82% being singletons. Sequenced input: CD4+ T cells from blood buffy coats. The source is a human donor in good health. Both conserved end residues are part of each CDR3. D genes are given only for firm matches. Clone size is shown for a subset of rows, as once, few, many or a class of expanded clone.

D gene,clone size,J gene,V gene,CDR3 DNA,CDR3 protein
TRBD2,-,TRBJ2-1,TRBV14,TGTGCCAGCAGCCAAGTAGGGGCTAGCGGCCACAATGAGCAGTTCTTC,CASSQVGASGHNEQFF
-,-,TRBJ2-7,TRBV27,TGTGCCAGCAGTGCCAGTATCACCTACGAGCAGTACTTC,CASSASITYEQYF
-,-,TRBJ2-5,TRBV15,TGTGCCACCAGCAGAGACAGTCGAGAGACCCAGTACTTC,CATSRDSRETQYF
TRBD1,-,TRBJ1-2,TRBV6-1,TGTGCCAGCAGTGAAATGGCGGGGACAGGGGGCTATGGCTACACCTTC,CASSEMAGTGGYGYTF
-,-,TRBJ2-7,TRBV18,TGTGCCAGCTCAAGAGACTACTACCCCTACGAGCAGTACTTC,CASSRDYYPYEQYF
-,-,TRBJ1-2,TRBV29-1,TGCAGCGTCCTCCCCCCCATAGGAACTAACTATGGCTACACCTTC,CSVLPPIGTNYGYTF
-,-,TRBJ1-1,TRBV7-3,TGTGCCAGCAGCTTAGACGACCGGAACACTGAAGCTTTCTTT,CASSLDDRNTEAFF
TRBD2,-,TRBJ2-7,TRBV4-1,TGCGCCAGCAGCCAAGGGGGGCGGCTAGCGGGAGCGCCTGGATACGAGCAGTACTTC,CASSQGGRLAGAPGYEQYF
-,-,TRBJ1-1,TRBV7-8,TGTGCCAGCAGCCTACCGCCATGGCAGACGAACACTGAAGCTTTCTTT,CASSLPPWQTNTEAFF
-,-,TRBJ1-5,TRBV27,TGTGCCAGCGCTGACAGTCGTCGCAATCAGCCCCAGCATTTT,CASADSRRNQPQHF
-,-,TRBJ2-5,TRBV7-3,TGTGCCAGCAGCTCACAGGGCGGGGAGACCCAGTACTTC,CASSSQGGETQYF
-,-,TRBJ1-3,TRBV19,TGTGCCAGTGCCCAAGGATTCTCTGGAAACACCATATATTTT,CASAQGFSGNTIYF
TRBD2,-,TRBJ2-3,TRBV19,TGTGCCAGTAGTATTGAAGCGGGAGGCCCAGATACGCAGTATTTT,CASSIEAGGPDTQYF
TRBD2,-,TRBJ2-1,TRBV19,TGTGCCAGTAACATGGGGGGACTAGCGGATCTATCCTACAATGAGCAGTTCTTC,CASNMGGLADLSYNEQFF
TRBD1,-,TRBJ2-2,TRBV2,TGTGCCAGCAGCTTAGACAGGGGAAACACCGGGGAGCTGTTTTTT,CASSLDRGNTGELFF
TRBD1,-,TRBJ1-1,TRBV30,TGTGCCTGGATTGGACAGGGAGGCACTGAAGCTTTCTTT,CAWIGQGGTEAFF
-,few,TRBJ1-6,TRBV10-2,TGCGCCAGCAAGGCCCCTGGCTCAATTAATTCACCCCTCCACTTT,CASKAPGSINSPLHF
-,-,TRBJ2-7,TRBV5-5,TGTGCCAGCAGCGACCACAGGGTTTTCTCCTACGAGCAGTACTTC,CASSDHRVFSYEQYF
-,-,TRBJ1-2,TRBV5-1,TGCGCCAGCAGCTTGGGGGGGGCAGGATCTAACTATGGCTACACCTTC,CASSLGGAGSNYGYTF
-,-,TRBJ2-5,TRBV20-1,TGCAGTGCTGAGAACCAAGAGACCCAGTACTTC,CSAENQETQYF
-,-,TRBJ2-3,TRBV7-9,TGTGCCAGCAGCTCCCTGTCAGATACGCAGTATTTT,CASSSLSDTQYF
-,-,TRBJ2-1,TRBV2,TGTGCCAGCAGTGGGACTTCTGGCAATGAGCAGTTCTTC,CASSGTSGNEQFF
-,-,TRBJ2-3,TRBV9,TGTGCCAGCAGCACCCTTGAGGGCAGTACAGATACGCAGTATTTT,CASSTLEGSTDTQYF
-,few,TRBJ2-7,TRBV11-3,TGTGCCAGCAGCTTAGCGTCCGGGTCCGTCCGGACCTACGAGCAGTACTTC,CASSLASGSVRTYEQYF
TRBD1,-,TRBJ1-5,TRBV2,TGTGCCAGCAGCGAGACAGGGGGCCATAGCAATCAGCCCCAGCATTTT,CASSETGGHSNQPQHF
-,-,TRBJ2-2,TRBV9,TGTGCCAGCAGCGAACGGACTGATACGAACACCGGGGAGCTGTTTTTT,CASSERTDTNTGELFF
TRBD2,-,TRBJ2-1,TRBV5-1,TGCGCCAGCCGCTTAACGGCTAGCGGGGGGGTCGGGAATGAGCAGTTCTTC,CASRLTASGGVGNEQFF
TRBD1,-,TRBJ2-5,TRBV5-1,TGCGCCAGCAGCTCCGCCGGGACAGACCAAGAGACCCAGTACTTC,CASSSAGTDQETQYF